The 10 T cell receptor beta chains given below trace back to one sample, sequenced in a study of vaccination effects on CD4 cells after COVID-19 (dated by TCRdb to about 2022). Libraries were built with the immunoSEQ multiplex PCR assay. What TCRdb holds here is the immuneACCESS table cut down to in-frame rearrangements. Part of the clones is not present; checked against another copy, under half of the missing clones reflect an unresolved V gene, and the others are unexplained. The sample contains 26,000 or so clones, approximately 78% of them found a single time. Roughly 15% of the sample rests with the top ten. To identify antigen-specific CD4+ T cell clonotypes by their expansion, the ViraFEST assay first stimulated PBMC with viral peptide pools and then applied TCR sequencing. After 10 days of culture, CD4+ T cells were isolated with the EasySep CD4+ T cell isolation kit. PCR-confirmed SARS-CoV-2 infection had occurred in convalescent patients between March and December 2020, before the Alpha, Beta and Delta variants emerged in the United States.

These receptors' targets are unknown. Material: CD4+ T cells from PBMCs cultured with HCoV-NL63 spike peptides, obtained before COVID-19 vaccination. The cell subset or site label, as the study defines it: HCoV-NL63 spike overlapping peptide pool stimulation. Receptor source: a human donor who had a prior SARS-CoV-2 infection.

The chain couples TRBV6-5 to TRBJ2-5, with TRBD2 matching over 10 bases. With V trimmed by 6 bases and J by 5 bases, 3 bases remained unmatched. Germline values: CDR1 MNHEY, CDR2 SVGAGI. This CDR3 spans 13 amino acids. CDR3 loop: CASRPSGGETQYF. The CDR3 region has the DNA TGTGCCAGCAGGCCTAGCGGGGGTGAGACCCAGTACTTC.

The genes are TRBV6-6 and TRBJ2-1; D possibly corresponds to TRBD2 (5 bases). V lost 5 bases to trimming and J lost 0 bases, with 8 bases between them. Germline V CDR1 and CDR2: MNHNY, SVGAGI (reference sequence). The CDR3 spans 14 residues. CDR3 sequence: CASSQTSSYNEQFF. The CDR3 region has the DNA TGTGCCAGCAGTCAAACTAGCTCCTACAATGAGCAGTTCTTC.

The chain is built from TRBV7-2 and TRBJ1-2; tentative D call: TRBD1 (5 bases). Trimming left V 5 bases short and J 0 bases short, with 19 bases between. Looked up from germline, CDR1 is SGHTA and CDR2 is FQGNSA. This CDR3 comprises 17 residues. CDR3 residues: CASSHIYNRQTNYGYTF. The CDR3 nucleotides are TGTGCCAGCAGCCATATCTACAACAGGCAAACTAACTATGGCTACACCTTC.

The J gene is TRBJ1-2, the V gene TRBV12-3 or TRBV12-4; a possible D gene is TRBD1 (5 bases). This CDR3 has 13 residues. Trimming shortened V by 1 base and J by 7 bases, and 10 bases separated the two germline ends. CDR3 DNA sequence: TGTGCCAGCAGTTTAGTTGCGGGGGGTGGCTACACCTTC. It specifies CASSLVAGGGYTF.

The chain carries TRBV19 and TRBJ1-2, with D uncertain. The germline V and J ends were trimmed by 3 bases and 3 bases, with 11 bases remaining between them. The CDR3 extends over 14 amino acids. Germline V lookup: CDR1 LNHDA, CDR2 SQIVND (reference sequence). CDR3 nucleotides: TGTGCCAGTAGTATCCTGGCAACGTACTATGGCTACACCTTC. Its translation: CASSILATYYGYTF.

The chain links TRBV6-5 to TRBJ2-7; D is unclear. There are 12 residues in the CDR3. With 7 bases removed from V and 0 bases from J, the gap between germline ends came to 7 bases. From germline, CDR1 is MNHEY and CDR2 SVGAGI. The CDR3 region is CASMATSYEQYF. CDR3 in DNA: TGTGCCAGCATGGCGACCTCCTACGAGCAGTACTTC.

The CDR3 spells CASSLGQAAFF. DNA for the CDR3: TGTGCCAGCAGCTTGGGCCAGGCGGCTTTCTTT. The V and J genes are TRBV5-6 and TRBJ1-1, with D unclear. Trimming stripped 0 bases from V and 11 bases from J, with 8 bases between. The CDR3 sequence is 11 residues long. CDR1 SGHDT and CDR2 YYEEEE come from the germline V gene. Based on the CDR3 plus reference TRBV5-6 and TRBJ1-1, the full variable domain is DAGVTQSPTHLIKTRGQQVTLRCSPKSGHDTVSWYQQALGQGPQFIFQYYEEEERQRGNFPDRFSGHQFPNYSSELNVNALLLGDSALYLCASSLGQAAFFGQGTRLTVV.

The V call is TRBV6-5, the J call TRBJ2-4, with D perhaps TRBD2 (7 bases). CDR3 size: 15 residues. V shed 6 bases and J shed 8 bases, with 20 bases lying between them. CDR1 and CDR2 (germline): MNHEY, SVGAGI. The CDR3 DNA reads TGTGCCAGCAGCCCCCTTTTTGGGGGGGCAGACATTCAGTACTTC. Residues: CASSPLFGGADIQYF.

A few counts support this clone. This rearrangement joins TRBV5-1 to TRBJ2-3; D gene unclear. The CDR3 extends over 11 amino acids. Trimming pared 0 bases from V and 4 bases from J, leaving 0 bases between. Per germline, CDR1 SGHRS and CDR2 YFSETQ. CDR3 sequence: CASSLADTQYF. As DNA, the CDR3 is TGCGCCAGCAGCTTGGCAGATACGCAGTATTTT.

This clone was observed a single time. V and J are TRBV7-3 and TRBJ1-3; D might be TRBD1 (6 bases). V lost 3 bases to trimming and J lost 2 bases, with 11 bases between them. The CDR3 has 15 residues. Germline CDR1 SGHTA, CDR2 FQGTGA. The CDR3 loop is CASSLNPGAGNTIYF. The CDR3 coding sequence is TGTGCCAGCAGCTTGAATCCAGGGGCTGGAAACACCATATATTTT.